The clone carrying this TCR beta chain was seen repeatedly, ten times or more. Its antigen remains unidentified. This sample is part of a study of T-cell memory formation after mild COVID-19. General observations from the study: Clones shrinking between day 15 and 85 showed a balanced CD4/CD8 split, and those that grew later tilted toward CD4+.

CDR1 and CDR2 (germline): MNHEY, SVGEGT. This CDR3 has 14 amino acids. Between the trimmed V and J ends, which lost 6 bases and 7 bases, there was a span of 16 bases. TCRdb reprocessed the 5' RACE reads via MiXCR and lists one record per CDR3 protein. Of some 64,000 distinct CDR3 sequences listed, about 9.4% are singletons. The receptor was isolated from a man in his late teens or twenties who had mild COVID-19 (a few samples of this study predate the infection). Cell type and time point are not known. Sequencing used PBMCs or a T cell subset sorted from them (not recorded which). The J gene is TRBJ2-4, the V gene TRBV6-2 or TRBV6-3; D is perhaps TRBD1 (6 bases). The CDR3 nucleotides read TGTGCCAGCAGACAACAGGGTGCCGGGAACATTCAGTACTTC. Its protein product is CASRQQGAGNIQYF.